This TCR beta chain originates from a study of blood T cell repertoires in COVID-19. Study-level background: The samples span acute and convalescent COVID-19 from the United States, Italy and Spain. Nucleic acid was either cDNA or gDNA, and it came from T cells, B-cell-depleted T cells, or PBMCs.

This clone is medium-sized within its sample. Germline V lookup: CDR1 SGHRS, CDR2 YFSETQ. V was clipped by 0 bases and J by 4 bases, with 13 bases between them. The CDR3 runs 15 residues. In the original analysis: Amplification from reference gene primers served as the basis for estimated nucleated cell counts. The method was immunoSEQ multiplex PCR; TCRdb's version includes in-frame clones alone and lacks a portion of them. V and J calls and clone size are those listed in that table; D and trimming were worked out from the DNA. The top ten clones hold about 5.6% of a sample with around 130,000 clones, about 88% of them seen once.

The rearrangement joins TRBV5-1 to TRBJ1-1; D is unclear. The clonotype originates from a human donor in a cohort sampled during active COVID-19. The sample was peripheral blood. This CDR3 reads CASSLVQGGGTEAFF. The CDR3 region has the DNA TGCGCCAGCAGCTTGGTCCAAGGAGGTGGCACTGAAGCTTTCTTT.